The TCR beta chain described here comes from a study of monozygotic twins with cystic fibrosis. Study-wide points: Age, concordance and disease severity did not associate with shared CDR3 numbers. The repertoire was suggested to be naive-dominated, clonality median about 0.0095. Monozygotic CF twin pairs shared significantly more nucleotide-identical clonotypes than unrelated CF individuals did.

Germline-derived CDR1 and CDR2 are SGHDN and FVKESK. The CDR3 loop spans 12 amino acids. The V end lost 0 bases, the J end lost 7 bases, and 7 bases lay between the germline ends. In regard to this clone: No antigen is known for it.

Clones were read by immunoSEQ multiplex PCR, and TCRdb kept only the in-frame ones, dropping some. This repertoire shows some 20,000 clones, 95% to 97% found once; its top ten account for 1.9%. J is TRBJ2-7 and V is TRBV14; D is ambiguous. Specimen: blood. The receptor's source is a woman aged 25 to 45 with cystic fibrosis. The CDR3 region is CASSQEVWEQYF. The CDR3 DNA reads TGTGCCAGCAGCCAAGAGGTATGGGAGCAGTACTTC.